This T cell receptor beta chain comes out of a study of T cells in Graves' hyperthyroidism and ophthalmopathy. The table lists this clonotype with many counts. Authors of the study amplified TCR beta CDR3 regions from RNA transcripts. An initial round of RT-PCR targeting the TCR CDR3 relied on the HTBI primer set. MiXCR, run by TCRdb on the multiplex PCR reads, gives a single entry per CDR3 protein. The sample has 530,000 or so distinct CDR3 sequences, around a quarter seen once. Trimming pared 2 bases from V and 4 bases from J, leaving 9 bases between. The CDR3 extends over 13 amino acids. Germline V lookup: CDR1 GTSNPN, CDR2 SVGIG (reference sequence).

Sequencing was performed on blood. The rearrangement uses TRBV30 and TRBJ1-5; D remains unclear. The clonotype originates from a woman under 40 with Graves' ophthalmopathy. CDR3 DNA sequence: TGTGCCTGGAGTTCGGACCCAAATCAGCCCCAGCATTTT. Encoded protein: CAWSSDPNQPQHF.